Listed here are 24 T cell receptor beta chains from one sample, sequenced in a study of OX40 agonist ivuxolimab in advanced cancers. Measured with immunoSEQ multiplex PCR; TCRdb has only the in-frame clones, and not every one. This table has over 20,000 clones, 65% to 90% appearing once. This sample comprised CD4+ or CD8+ T cells sorted from blood, obtained in a trial of the OX40 agonist ivuxolimab. These receptors all come from an adult with an advanced solid tumor such as melanoma, head and neck, liver or kidney cancer.

The rearrangement joins TRBV11-2 to TRBJ2-7; the match to TRBD2 covers 8 bases. Looked up from germline, CDR1 is SGHAT and CDR2 is FQNNGV. The V and J ends lost 5 bases and 6 bases, in that order; junction bases with no gene match: 12. The CDR3 extends over 15 amino acids. CDR3 amino acids: CASSPTGGAPFEQYF. Written as DNA, the CDR3 is TGTGCCAGCAGCCCGACGGGGGGGGCGCCTTTCGAGCAGTACTTC. Variable domain in full (rest from reference TRBV11-2 and TRBJ2-7): EAGVAQSPRYKIIEKRQSVAFWCNPISGHATLYWYQQILGQGPKLLIQFQNNGVVDDSQLPKDRFSAERLKGVDSTLKIQPAKLEDSAVYLCASSPTGGAPFEQYFGPGTRLTVT.

This clone showed up just a few times. The rearrangement links TRBV2 to TRBJ2-1, with unresolved D. V lost 1 base, J lost 6 bases, and 4 bases lay in between. CDR3 length equals 12 residues. Germline V gene sequence: CDR1 SNHLY, CDR2 FYNNEI. CDR3 coding DNA: TGTGCCAGCAGTGAAGTTCGCAATGAGCAGTTCTTC. It encodes CASSEVRNEQFF.

This chain links TRBV6-6 with TRBJ1-2; TRBD1 is a possible D gene (5 bases). This CDR3 region has 15 residues. Germline loops: CDR1 MNHNY, CDR2 SVGAGI (reference sequence). V was cut by 3 bases and J by 5 bases, with 16 bases left in between. The CDR3: CASSYYGQGGYGYTF. The CDR3 DNA is TGTGCCAGCAGTTATTATGGGCAGGGAGGGTATGGCTACACCTTC.

The chain couples TRBV11-3 to TRBJ2-6; weak D call: TRBD1 (5 bases). CDR1 is SGHNT and CDR2 is YENEEA in the germline V gene. This CDR3 has 17 residues. V gave up 1 base and J gave up 0 bases, with 10 bases separating them. The CDR3 is CASSLGKDSSGANVLTF. The CDR3, as DNA: TGTGCCAGCAGCTTAGGGAAAGACAGCTCTGGGGCCAACGTCCTGACTTTC.

J is TRBJ2-7 and V is TRBV18; no reliable D call. The V gene's germline CDR1 is KGHSH and CDR2 LQKENI. Trimming took off 3 bases at V and 12 bases at J, with 18 bases between the two ends. CDR3 length equals 13 residues. For the CDR3, the DNA is TGTGCCAGCTCACCGCGGCCCCTTTCTGAGTGGTACTTC. Translation: CASSPRPLSEWYF.

The chain recombines TRBV6-1 with TRBJ2-7, with 8 bases that match TRBD1. Trimming cost V 3 bases and J 0 bases; bases outside gene matches: 7. The CDR3 is made up of 16 amino acids. Per the germline V gene, CDR1 is MNHNS and CDR2 is SASEGT. The CDR3 DNA reads TGTGCCAGCAGTGAGGTGGGGCAGGGGGCCTCCTACGAGCAGTACTTC. Translation: CASSEVGQGASYEQYF.

This chain uses TRBV5-1 with TRBJ2-5, with TRBD1 as a possible D gene (6 bases). Germline CDR1 and CDR2: SGHRS and YFSETQ. Trimming removed 3 bases at V and 5 bases at J, with 23 bases between. This CDR3 is built from 17 residues. The CDR3 coding sequence is TGCGCCAGCAGCTCCGCCCCCCACAGGGCCGGTTGGGAGACCCAGTACTTC. This codes for CASSSAPHRAGWETQYF.

The V call is TRBV11-3, the J call TRBJ2-3; 7 nucleotides align to TRBD2. This CDR3 is 15 amino acids long. Germline CDR1 SGHNT, CDR2 YENEEA. Trimming at V came to 1 base and at J to 8 bases, leaving 9 bases not matched to a gene. The CDR3 loop is CASSLGASGTATQYF. In DNA, the CDR3 is TGTGCCAGCAGCTTAGGGGCCAGCGGGACGGCTACGCAGTATTTT.

In this sample, this clone turned up once. V is TRBV18 and J is TRBJ2-3, with 8 bases identical to TRBD1. The CDR3 has 15 residues. Germline-derived CDR1 and CDR2 are KGHSH and LQKENI. J was trimmed by 2 bases and V by 5 bases; bases with no gene match: 6. The CDR3 DNA sequence: TGTGCCAGCTCATCCAGGACAGGGACCACAGATACGCAGTATTTT. Translating it yields CASSSRTGTTDTQYF. Full variable domain (missing parts from reference TRBV18 and TRBJ2-3): NAGVMQNPRHLVRRRGQEARLRCSPMKGHSHVYWYRQLPEEGLKFMVYLQKENIIDESGMPKERFSAEFPKEGPSILRIQQVVRGDSAAYFCASSSRTGTTDTQYFGPGTRLTVL.

This clone appeared a single time. This chain uses TRBV7-6 with TRBJ2-7; no reliable D call. The germline CDR1 and CDR2 sequences are SGHVS and FNYEAQ. The CDR3 length is 12 residues. V was pared by 8 bases and J by 3 bases, with 11 bases between. CDR3 nucleotides: TGTGCCAGCTCTGTGAGCAGCTACGAGCAGTACTTC. Residues: CASSVSSYEQYF.

The rearrangement uses TRBV29-1 and TRBJ2-5; D may correspond to TRBD1 or TRBD2 (5 bases each). The germline CDR1 and CDR2 sequences are SQVTM and ANQGSEA. Deletions cut 3 bases from V and 4 bases from J, with 15 bases between. CDR3 length: 14 amino acids. The CDR3: CSVEGRGRGETQYF. As DNA, the CDR3 is TGCAGCGTTGAGGGTAGGGGACGGGGAGAGACCCAGTACTTC.

The V and J genes are TRBV30 and TRBJ1-5; perhaps TRBD1 as D (5 bases). The CDR3 is 14 amino acids. Germline loops: CDR1 GTSNPN, CDR2 SVGIG (reference sequence). Between the trimmed V and J ends, which lost 0 bases and 4 bases, there was a span of 10 bases. CDR3: CAWSVGAPNQPQHF. The CDR3 DNA is TGTGCCTGGAGTGTTGGGGCACCAAATCAGCCCCAGCATTTT.

The gene calls are TRBV11-3 and TRBJ2-1, with 9 bases lining up with TRBD2. Germline V CDR1 and CDR2: SGHNT, YENEEA. Trimming cost V 6 bases and J 8 bases; bases outside gene matches: 5. The CDR3 extends over 13 amino acids. The CDR3 nucleotides are TGTGCCAGCAGTTCTAGCGGGGATCATGAGCAGTTCTTC. Translating gives CASSSSGDHEQFF.

The J gene is TRBJ1-4, the V gene TRBV7-9, with 9 bases lining up with TRBD1. The CDR3 is made up of 16 amino acids. The V gene's germline CDR1 is SEHNR and CDR2 FQNEAQ (reference sequence). V gave up 0 bases and J gave up 8 bases; unmatched junction bases: 7. CDR3 in amino acids: CASSLATGTGTEKLFF. For the CDR3, the DNA is TGTGCCAGCAGCTTAGCCACCGGGACAGGGACGGAAAAACTGTTTTTT.

The gene calls are TRBV2 and TRBJ2-7; 9 nucleotides line up with TRBD1. With 7 bases clipped from V and 2 bases from J, the junction kept 6 bases outside the gene matches. CDR3 length: 14 amino acids. CDR1 and CDR2 (germline): SNHLY, FYNNEI. The chain's CDR3 is CASKSTGGTYEQYF. The CDR3 DNA reads TGTGCCAGCAAATCGACAGGGGGGACCTACGAGCAGTACTTC.

Only one count was recorded for this clone. The CDR3 sequence: CASRDPTIYGYTF. Written as DNA, the CDR3 is TGTGCCAGCAGGGATCCGACGATCTATGGCTACACCTTC. The chain links TRBV2 to TRBJ1-2, with D hard to call. Germline CDR1 is SNHLY and CDR2 is FYNNEI. The CDR3 is 13 residues long. Trimming stripped 6 bases from V and 4 bases from J, with 12 bases between.

On this clone itself: In the same sample, other DNA sequences code for this CDR3. The rearrangement joins TRBV19 to TRBJ1-1; D not resolved. The CDR3 sequence is 14 residues long. The germline V gene has CDR1 LNHDA and CDR2 SQIVND (reference sequence). Trimming took 7 bases from V and 3 from J, leaving 15 bases between them. This CDR3 is CASMARAGDTEAFF. The CDR3, as DNA: TGTGCCAGTATGGCGCGGGCCGGGGACACTGAAGCTTTCTTT.

The chain is built from TRBV5-4 and TRBJ1-5, with TRBD1 identical over 8 bases. From germline, CDR1 is SGHNT and CDR2 YYREEE (reference sequence). This CDR3 has 14 residues. J was trimmed by 7 bases and V by 0 bases; bases with no gene match: 3. The chain's CDR3 is CASSLAGGDQPQHF. The CDR3 nucleotides read TGTGCCAGCAGCTTGGCAGGGGGCGACCAGCCCCAGCATTTT.

A single count supports this clone. The chain is built from TRBV7-3 and TRBJ2-3; D not certain. CDR1 and CDR2 (germline): SGHTA, FQGTGA. The CDR3 loop spans 12 amino acids. Trimming stripped 2 bases from V and 4 bases from J, with 4 bases between. The CDR3, as DNA: TGTGCCAGCAGCTTAGTCCCAGATACGCAGTATTTT. Residues: CASSLVPDTQYF. The whole variable domain, remainder taken from reference TRBV7-3 and TRBJ2-3, is GAGVSQTPSNKVTEKGKYVELRCDPISGHTALYWYRQSLGQGPEFLIYFQGTGAADDSGLPNDRFFAVRPEGSVSTLKIQRTERGDSAVYLCASSLVPDTQYFGPGTRLTVL.

In nucleotides, the CDR3 is TGTGCCTGGAGTGCTCTTAACTATGGCTACACCTTC. Residues: CAWSALNYGYTF. The rearrangement joins TRBV30 to TRBJ1-2, with unresolved D. Germline V gene sequence: CDR1 GTSNPN, CDR2 SVGIG (reference sequence). This CDR3 has 12 amino acids. Trimming took 1 base from V and 1 from J, leaving 4 bases between them.

The chain is built from TRBV9 and TRBJ2-5; 7 bases match TRBD2. The closer fit of TRBJ2-7 to the DNA end suggests the J call may be wrong. CDR3 length: 15 amino acids. CDR1 SGDLS and CDR2 YYNGEE come from the germline V gene. In nucleotides, the CDR3 is TGTGCCAGCAGCGTAGGTGGCGGGGGACGTTACGAGCAGTACTTC. Its protein is CASSVGGGGRYEQYF.

J is TRBJ2-1 and V is TRBV7-8, with D hard to call. Per the germline V gene, CDR1 is SGHVS and CDR2 is FQNEAQ. The CDR3 is 11 amino acids. V dropped 4 bases and J dropped 6 bases, with 4 bases sitting between them. Here the CDR3 DNA reads TGTGCCAGCAGCTGGGGCAATGAGCAGTTCTTC. Translating gives CASSWGNEQFF.

The chain combines TRBV5-1 with TRBJ1-1; D is unclear. V was clipped by 4 bases and J by 3 bases, with 13 bases between them. There are 14 residues in the CDR3. Germline CDR1 is SGHRS and CDR2 is YFSETQ. The CDR3: CASSPDSMYTEAFF. CDR3 nucleotide sequence: TGCGCCAGCAGCCCTGACTCCATGTACACTGAAGCTTTCTTT.

The V and J genes are TRBV6-1 and TRBJ2-3; possibly TRBD1 for D (6 bases). Germline V gene sequence: CDR1 MNHNS, CDR2 SASEGT. V was trimmed by 1 base and J by 7 bases, leaving 15 bases between them. The length of the CDR3 is 15 residues. CDR3 bases: TGTGCCAGCAGTGAAGGTACAGGGAGAATCTATACGCAGTATTTT. Its protein product is CASSEGTGRIYTQYF.